The 30 T cell receptor beta chains below all came from one sample that was sequenced in a study of Graves' ophthalmopathy and Graves' hyperthyroidism. Amplification of the TCR beta CDR3 regions used RNA transcripts (as template). HTBI-primed RT-PCR formed the first round, and a multiplex PCR formed the second. TCRdb re-called the multiplex PCR reads through MiXCR, storing one row per CDR3 protein. The sample lists 560,000 or so distinct CDR3 sequences, 39% occurring once. Sample: peripheral blood or thyroid tissue (not recorded which). These receptors all come from an adult man with Graves' hyperthyroidism.

The CDR3 bases are TGTGCCAGCAGCTCGACCAGGGGGCCCCCAGATACGCAGTATTTT. Translation gives CASSSTRGPPDTQYF. The rearrangement uses TRBV7-9 and TRBJ2-3, with TRBD1 matching 8 bases. Looked up from germline, CDR1 is SEHNR and CDR2 is FQNEAQ (reference sequence). J was trimmed by 4 bases and V by 4 bases; bases with no gene match: 7. The CDR3 spans 15 residues.

This clonotype was detected once. With a much larger clone just one base away, this may be a read error. The J gene is TRBJ1-1, the V gene TRBV24-1; 7 bases align to TRBD1. Germline V gene lookup returns CDR1 KGHDR and CDR2 SFDVKD. With 1 base clipped from V and 5 bases from J, the junction kept 15 bases outside the gene matches. The CDR3 has 18 amino acids. For the CDR3, the DNA is TGTGCCACCAGTGATTTTGAGGGGCAGGGGGTTGATAATACTGAAGCTTTCTTT. Its protein is CATSDFEGQGVDNTEAFF.

In this sample, this clonotype turned up a few times. The genes are TRBV10-3 and TRBJ1-2, with D uncertain. This CDR3 is 12 amino acids long. Germline lookup yields CDR1 ENHRY and CDR2 SYGVKD. Deletions cut 0 bases from V and 2 bases from J, with 1 base between. The DNA of the CDR3 is TGTGCCATCAGTGAGTCCAACTATGGCTACACCTTC. Its protein product is CAISESNYGYTF.

Regarding this clonotype: The junction departs from germline at one end; a sequencing error may be responsible. The chain joins TRBV7-2 to TRBJ2-5; 9 bases map to TRBD1. Per germline, CDR1 SGHTA and CDR2 FQGNSA. This CDR3 has 14 residues. The CDR3 reads CASSPGQGGEAQYF. Here the CDR3 DNA reads TGTGCCAGCTCACCGGGACAGGGTGGAGAGGCCCAGTACTTC.

This clonotype was observed at least ten times. This rearrangement joins TRBV4-2 to TRBJ1-2, with 7 bases that match TRBD1. The CDR3 runs to 15 residues. The germline gives CDR1 LGHNA, CDR2 YNFKEQ. The ends lost 4 bases at V and 3 bases at J; junction bases unmatched: 8. The CDR3 nucleotides read TGTGCCAGCAGCCGACGACAGGGTGACGACTATGGCTACACCTTC. Its translation is CASSRRQGDDYGYTF.

This clonotype has more than one count but fewer than ten. The rearrangement uses TRBV5-1 and TRBJ2-1, with D tentatively TRBD2 (6 bases). Germline CDR1 and CDR2: SGHRS and YFSETQ. The CDR3 totals 14 residues. Trimming pared 4 bases from V and 7 bases from J, leaving 15 bases between. This CDR3 reads CASSRGRRGNEQFF. Here the CDR3 DNA reads TGCGCCAGCAGCCGAGGTCGACGGGGGAATGAGCAGTTCTTC.

This clonotype was seen a handful of times. The junction departs from germline at one end; a sequencing error may be responsible. The V call is TRBV10-1, the J call TRBJ1-6; a possible D gene is TRBD1 (5 bases). Per the germline V gene, CDR1 is WNHNN and CDR2 is SYGVQD (reference sequence). This CDR3 contains 15 residues. The CDR3 region is CASSPGPARNSPLHF. CDR3 DNA sequence: TGTGCCAGCTCACCAGGGCCAGCACGGAATTCACCCCTCCACTTT.

This sequence joins TRBV24-1 and TRBJ1-2, with D maybe TRBD1 (6 bases). The germline V gene has CDR1 KGHDR and CDR2 SFDVKD. The CDR3 loop spans 14 amino acids. Trimming took off 5 bases at V and 7 bases at J, with 16 bases between the two ends. The CDR3 DNA reads as TGTGCCACCAGTGTCGCAGCAGGGGCAGGTGGCTACACCTTC. Translated, it gives CATSVAAGAGGYTF.

This chain uses TRBV29-1 with TRBJ1-2, with 7 bases aligning to TRBD1. The CDR3 length is 12 residues. The J segment lost 4 bases and the V segment lost 8 bases, leaving 7 bases of the junction unmatched. CDR1 and CDR2 from the germline V gene are SQVTM and ANQGSEA. For the CDR3, the DNA is TGCAGCTCCTCAGGGGGGAGCTATGGCTACACCTTC. Translating gives CSSSGGSYGYTF.

The V and J genes are TRBV12-5 and TRBJ1-1, with a tentative D call TRBD1 (5 bases). This CDR3 spans 14 amino acids. CDR1 LGHNT and CDR2 FRNRAP come from the germline V gene. The ends were cut back, 0 bases at V and 7 bases at J, with 12 bases in the middle. CDR3 coding DNA: TGTGCTAGTGGTTTGGTACGGGGCAGCGGTGAAGCTTTCTTT. Its translation: CASGLVRGSGEAFF.

The table lists this clonotype with many counts. The DNA of the CDR3 is TGTGCCAGCAGCGGGGGGGGGCCACGGACCCTCTCTGGGGCCAACGTCCTGACTTTC. Amino acid sequence: CASSGGGPRTLSGANVLTF. V and J are TRBV9 and TRBJ2-6; D is perhaps TRBD2 (7 bases). The CDR3 spans 19 residues. Trimming took 3 bases from V and 0 from J, leaving 19 bases between them. Germline lookup yields CDR1 SGDLS and CDR2 YYNGEE.

In the case of this clonotype: The germline gene is not matched at one end of the junction; a read error may be the cause. V and J are TRBV10-3 and TRBJ1-3; D unclear. CDR1 ENHRY and CDR2 SYGVKD come from the germline V gene. This CDR3 has 12 amino acids. DNA for the CDR3: TGTGCCATCAGGGAACCTGGAAACACCATAAATTTT. This codes for CAIREPGNTINF.

This clonotype has more than one count but fewer than ten. The chain couples TRBV7-9 to TRBJ2-3, with D possibly matching TRBD2 (6 bases). V was pared by 5 bases and J by 5 bases, with 11 bases between. Germline-derived CDR1 and CDR2 are SEHNR and FQNEAQ (reference sequence). This CDR3 region has 13 residues. The CDR3 sequence: CASSLYGGDTQYF. The CDR3, as DNA: TGTGCCAGCAGCCTCTACGGGGGAGATACGCAGTATTTT.

This clonotype was found many times. The rearrangement links TRBV20-1 to TRBJ2-7; 9 nucleotides agree with TRBD1. CDR3 length: 13 amino acids. J lost 3 bases, V lost 5 bases, and 5 bases had no gene match. CDR1 and CDR2 (germline): DFQATT, SNEGSKA (reference sequence). The CDR3 coding sequence is TGCAGTGCTGCCGGGACAGGGAACTACGAGCAGTACTTC. The encoded protein is CSAAGTGNYEQYF.

This clonotype has at least ten counts. The rearrangement uses TRBV5-1 and TRBJ2-7; D gene uncertain. Germline V gene data show CDR1 as SGHRS and CDR2 as YFSETQ. The CDR3 runs to 16 residues. V was trimmed by 0 bases and J by 7 bases, leaving 20 bases between them. The CDR3 sequence: CASSLAERRSGLEQYF. CDR3 bases: TGCGCCAGCAGCTTGGCCGAGAGGCGGTCTGGTTTGGAGCAGTACTTC.

The CDR3 DNA reads TGTGCCAGCAGCTTAGGACAGGGGGCGGACAATGAGCAGTACTTC. It is translated as CASSLGQGADNEQYF. The chain joins TRBV7-9 to TRBJ2-7; 10 bases line up with TRBD1. The CDR3 is made up of 15 amino acids. The germline V gene encodes CDR1 SEHNR and CDR2 FQNEAQ (reference sequence). V trimming: 1 base; J trimming: 7 bases; junction bases outside the gene matches: 7.

The chain carries TRBV29-1 and TRBJ2-6, with a tentative D call TRBD2 (5 bases). The CDR3 is 13 residues long. V dropped 5 bases and J dropped 2 bases, with 7 bases sitting between them. In germline, CDR1 is SQVTM, CDR2 ANQGSEA. CDR3: CSVYGAGANVLTF. The CDR3 DNA reads TGCAGCGTTTACGGGGCTGGGGCCAACGTCCTGACTTTC.

This clonotype has ten or more counts. The J gene is TRBJ1-2, the V gene TRBV6-5; no reliable D call. CDR3 length: 16 amino acids. The germline gives CDR1 MNHEY, CDR2 SVGAGI. The V gene lost 0 bases and the J gene lost 4 bases, with 15 bases spanning the gap. The CDR3 loop reads CASSYSAVSNPYGYTF. The DNA for the CDR3 is TGTGCCAGCAGTTACTCGGCAGTCTCTAACCCCTATGGCTACACCTTC.

Remarks on this clonotype: Lacking the conserved final phenylalanine or tryptophan, this CDR3 likely reflects a read error. No DNA is shown, since the ends of the CDR3 on it are uncertain; the CDR3 is the one TCRdb lists. The gene calls are TRBV2 and TRBJ2-6. The germline gives CDR1 SNHLY, CDR2 FYNNEI. The CDR3 is 8 amino acids long, termini counted. The CDR3 sequence is CASSEQNP.

The sample holds a few counts of this clonotype. The rearrangement links TRBV9 to TRBJ1-1; no definite D call. The length of the CDR3 is 15 residues. Germline CDR1 reads SGDLS; CDR2 reads YYNGEE. V gave up 2 bases and J gave up 1 base, with 12 bases separating them. This chain's CDR3 is CASSVSLIPNTEAFF. The CDR3 DNA reads as TGTGCCAGCAGCGTCTCCCTCATACCGAACACTGAAGCTTTCTTT. The full variable domain, in which reference TRBV9 and TRBJ1-1 provide the parts outside the CDR3, is DSGVTQTPKHLITATGQRVTLRCSPRSGDLSVYWYQQSLDQGLQFLIQYYNGEERAKGNILERFSAQQFPDLHSELNLSSLELGDSALYFCASSVSLIPNTEAFFGQGTRLTVV.

The genes are TRBV7-9 and TRBJ2-7, with 13 bases that match TRBD2. With V trimmed by 5 bases and J by 6 bases, 7 bases remained unmatched. Germline V gene lookup returns CDR1 SEHNR and CDR2 FQNEAQ (reference sequence). CDR3 length: 15 amino acids. This CDR3 is CASSNPGLAGLEQYF. Here the CDR3 DNA reads TGTGCCAGCAGCAACCCGGGACTAGCGGGACTCGAGCAGTACTTC.

The J gene is TRBJ2-2, the V gene TRBV7-9; possibly TRBD2 for D (6 bases). Germline lookup yields CDR1 SEHNR and CDR2 FQNEAQ (reference sequence). The V end lost 5 bases, the J end lost 4 bases, and 17 bases lay between the germline ends. The CDR3 contains 16 residues. CDR3 coding DNA: TGTGCCAGCAGCCAAGCGGCGGGGCCCATCACCGGGGAGCTGTTTTTT. This codes for CASSQAAGPITGELFF.

In this sample, this clonotype turned up many times. The V gene is TRBV7-2, the J gene TRBJ1-2; no reliable D call. Per the germline V gene, CDR1 is SGHTA and CDR2 is FQGNSA. Trimming shortened V by 1 base and J by 6 bases, and 18 bases separated the two germline ends. This CDR3 has 16 amino acids. The CDR3 coding sequence is TGTGCCAGCAGCTTAGACCCGTCGGGAGGGAATCATGGCTACACCTTC. Protein: CASSLDPSGGNHGYTF.

On this clonotype: A read error may produce the germline difference seen at one junction end. V usage is TRBV7-4 and J usage is TRBJ1-1; D not certain. CDR1 and CDR2 (germline): SGHVT, SQSDAQ. This CDR3 is built from 15 residues. CDR3 sequence reads: CASSLERGGNTEAFF. Here the CDR3 DNA reads TGTGCCAGCAGTTTAGAACGGGGAGGGAACACTGAAGCTTTCTTT.

This clonotype was observed a handful of times. CDR3 residues: CASSPGQGQDYGYTF. The CDR3 DNA sequence: TGTGCCAGTAGTCCCGGACAGGGGCAGGACTATGGCTACACCTTC. The chain carries TRBV19 and TRBJ1-2; TRBD1 matches 9 bases. Germline V gene lookup returns CDR1 LNHDA and CDR2 SQIVND (reference sequence). The V segment lost 5 bases and the J segment 3 bases; nucleotides outside the gene matches: 7. The CDR3 sequence is 15 residues long.

V gene TRBV5-1 combines with J gene TRBJ2-7, with D unresolved. CDR1 and CDR2 (germline): SGHRS, YFSETQ. V lost 2 bases to trimming and J lost 8 bases, with 14 bases between them. The CDR3 has 13 residues. The CDR3 spells CASSLSDPQKQYF. The CDR3 bases are TGCGCCAGCAGCTTATCAGACCCCCAGAAGCAGTACTTC.

This chain connects TRBV6-5 to TRBJ1-5, with D maybe TRBD1 (5 bases). This CDR3 has 15 residues. V was pared by 1 base and J by 9 bases, with 16 bases between. The germline CDR1 and CDR2 sequences are MNHEY and SVGAGI. In nucleotides, the CDR3 is TGTGCCAGCAGTTACTTTTCGGGGGGGGTAAGGCCCCAGCATTTT. Its translation is CASSYFSGGVRPQHF.

Many counts were recorded for this clonotype. The chain carries TRBV20-1 and TRBJ1-5; no reliable D call. V lost 4 bases to trimming and J lost 0 bases, with 13 bases between them. Per the germline V gene, CDR1 is DFQATT and CDR2 is SNEGSKA (reference sequence). The length of the CDR3 is 15 residues. The CDR3 coding sequence is TGCAGTGCTAAAGCAGGCGTTTATAGCAATCAGCCCCAGCATTTT. Its protein product is CSAKAGVYSNQPQHF.

The chain combines TRBV7-2 with TRBJ2-3; 7 positions agree with TRBD1. The CDR3 has 14 amino acids. The V and J ends lost 3 bases and 5 bases, in that order; junction bases with no gene match: 5. Germline CDR1 SGHTA, CDR2 FQGNSA. The CDR3 sequence: CASSLDRSLDTQYF. The CDR3 DNA follows: TGTGCCAGCAGCTTGGACAGGTCCTTAGATACGCAGTATTTT.

CDR3 nucleotide sequence: TGTGCCAGCAGCTTAGGGGACAGGGGGACCCAGTACTTC. This codes for CASSLGDRGTQYF. V usage is TRBV7-2 and J usage is TRBJ2-5, with 10 bases matching TRBD1. The CDR3 contains 13 residues. V gave up 1 base and J gave up 7 bases; unmatched junction bases: 0. In germline, CDR1 is SGHTA, CDR2 FQGNSA.